The sequence of this T cell receptor beta chain was determined in a study of blood T cell repertoires in COVID-19. Study summary: PBMCs, B-cell-depleted T cells, or T cells provided the cDNA or gDNA that made up the material.

Two negative PCRs, clearance, or symptom resolution characterized the recovered Cohort 3 donors. V shed 1 base, J shed 4 bases, and the junction held 2 bases outside the gene matches. This CDR3 is 16 amino acids long. Looked up from germline, CDR1 is SNHLY and CDR2 is FYNNEI. Original data processing: Reference gene primer amplification yielded estimated nucleated cell counts. Using immunoSEQ multiplex PCR, the repertoire was profiled, and TCRdb retains in-frame clones only, with some absent. From that table come the V and J calls and clone size; the DNA was used to work out D and trimming. The data hold around 300,000 clones, with roughly 86% observed a single time.

This chain links TRBV2 with TRBJ2-3; 13 bases match TRBD2. The source of this sequence is a woman aged 25 to 45 who had recovered from COVID-19. Material for sequencing was PBMCs or T cells enriched from blood (not recorded which). The CDR3: CASSEGGLAGSDTQYF. In DNA form, the CDR3 reads TGTGCCAGCAGTGAAGGGGGACTAGCGGGATCAGATACGCAGTATTTT.